This entry describes one TCR beta chain. This record belongs to a study of T cells after yellow fever vaccination. TCRdb called the 5' RACE reads again in MiXCR, with one record for every CDR3 protein. The table has a few hundred thousand distinct CDR3 sequences, approximately 10% seen once. The germline V gene has CDR1 MNHEY and CDR2 SVGEGT. Trimming shortened V by 6 bases and J by 0 bases, and 17 bases separated the two germline ends. This CDR3 comprises 16 residues. The chain links TRBV6-2 or TRBV6-3 to TRBJ1-1; a weak D match, TRBD1 (5 bases). The receptor comes from a man between 18 and 35 years old who received the YFV17D yellow fever vaccine. The input for sequencing was CD4+ T cells sorted from PBMCs, taken 5 days after the yellow fever booster vaccination. The CDR3 sequence: CASRPERGSMNTEAFF. The CDR3 bases are TGTGCCAGCAGACCCGAAAGGGGTAGTATGAACACTGAAGCTTTCTTT.